The 19 T cell receptor beta chains below were found in one sample sequenced in a study of T cells in Graves' hyperthyroidism and ophthalmopathy. Amplified TCR beta CDR3 regions came from RNA transcripts. The HTBI primer set was used in a first-round RT-PCR of the TCR CDR3. MiXCR, applied by TCRdb to the multiplex PCR reads, yields one record per CDR3 protein. Altogether around 700,000 distinct CDR3 sequences are present, approximately 18% being singletons, with the ten largest covering 16%. Sequenced sample: blood. These receptors originate from a woman aged 45-65 years with Graves' hyperthyroidism that later progressed to Graves' ophthalmopathy.

V gene TRBV10-3 combines with J gene TRBJ2-2, with no clear D. Germline assignment: CDR1 ENHRY and CDR2 SYGVKD. The CDR3 is made up of 14 amino acids. V lost 6 bases to trimming and J lost 1 base, with 9 bases between them. The CDR3 reads CAIRLDRNTGELFF. CDR3 DNA sequence: TGTGCCATCAGGTTGGACCGGAACACCGGGGAGCTGTTTTTT.

The rearrangement joins TRBV7-9 to TRBJ1-2, with 8 bases that match TRBD1. The ends lost 7 bases at V and 5 bases at J; junction bases unmatched: 6. Germline V gene sequence: CDR1 SEHNR, CDR2 FQNEAQ (reference sequence). The CDR3 covers 13 residues. The CDR3 is CASTAGTGYGYTF. CDR3 DNA sequence: TGTGCCAGCACCGCCGGGACAGGTTATGGCTACACCTTC.

With respect to this clonotype: Being one base from a much bigger clone, this may be a read error. The chain couples TRBV6-5 to TRBJ1-1; 7 bases agree with TRBD1. The germline V gene encodes CDR1 MNHEY and CDR2 SVGAGI. The CDR3 sequence is 14 residues long. With V trimmed by 6 bases and J by 0 bases, 4 bases remained unmatched. CDR3 loop: CASRDRRVNTEAFF. The CDR3 DNA sequence: TGTGCCAGCAGGGACAGGAGGGTGAACACTGAAGCTTTCTTT.

Turning to this clonotype: A read error may produce the germline difference seen at one junction end. The rearrangement links TRBV7-2 to TRBJ2-2; TRBD1 is a possible D gene (6 bases). Per germline, CDR1 SGHTA and CDR2 FQGNSA. The CDR3 loop spans 13 amino acids. The CDR3 protein is CAGRPQGTGELFF. Here the CDR3 DNA reads TGTGCCGGCAGACCACAGGGCACCGGGGAGCTGTTTTTT.

In its sample, this clonotype was seen many times. This rearrangement joins TRBV20-1 to TRBJ2-7, with 9 positions matching TRBD1. The CDR3 extends over 15 amino acids. V trimming: 5 bases; J trimming: 0 bases; junction bases outside the gene matches: 8. CDR1 and CDR2 (germline): DFQATT, SNEGSKA (reference sequence). The CDR3 DNA follows: TGCAGTGCTCTTCACCCGGGACAGGGCTCCTACGAGCAGTACTTC. This translates into CSALHPGQGSYEQYF.

This clonotype appeared a few times. The chain couples TRBV12-3 or TRBV12-4 to TRBJ1-2; D uncertain. V was cut by 7 bases and J by 2 bases, with 17 bases left in between. The CDR3 spans 15 residues. The CDR3 here is CASTPTAALNYGYTF. The CDR3 DNA reads as TGTGCCAGCACTCCTACAGCAGCCCTAAACTATGGCTACACCTTC.

This clonotype has a count of ten or more. The chain recombines TRBV5-1 with TRBJ2-1; TRBD1 aligns across 7 bases. The CDR3 has 15 amino acids. CDR1 is SGHRS, CDR2 YFSETQ, per germline. The trim removed 5 bases at V and 11 bases at J, leaving 16 bases unmatched. The CDR3 sequence: CASRAGQAVASQQFF. The CDR3 nucleotides read TGCGCCAGCAGAGCAGGACAGGCTGTGGCTAGCCAGCAGTTCTTC.

The sample holds many counts of this clonotype. The rearrangement joins TRBV20-1 to TRBJ1-1; 10 nucleotides agree with TRBD1. The V segment lost 4 bases and the J segment 5 bases; nucleotides outside the gene matches: 7. The germline gives CDR1 DFQATT, CDR2 SNEGSKA (reference sequence). This CDR3 has 14 residues. CDR3 residues: CSANRQGAGTEAFF. CDR3 in DNA: TGCAGTGCTAACCGACAGGGGGCGGGGACTGAAGCTTTCTTT.

In its sample, this clonotype was seen many times. The chain links TRBV3-1 to TRBJ2-1; the match to TRBD2 covers 8 bases. Germline V CDR1 and CDR2: LGHDT, YNNKEL (reference sequence). The CDR3 spans 15 residues. J lost 6 bases, V lost 1 base, and 5 bases had no gene match. The CDR3 region is CASSQAGGRVNEQFF. The CDR3 nucleotides read TGTGCCAGCAGCCAAGCGGGGGGGAGAGTCAATGAGCAGTTCTTC.

This chain uses TRBV4-1 with TRBJ2-1; possible D gene TRBD1, 5 bases. CDR3 length: 13 amino acids. V lost 4 bases to trimming and J lost 12 bases, with 16 bases between them. Germline V gene data show CDR1 as MGHRA and CDR2 as YSYEKL. DNA for the CDR3: TGCGCCAGCAGCCCCACAGGTATAGTGGGGCAGTTCTTC. Amino acid sequence: CASSPTGIVGQFF.

This clonotype was counted many times. The genes are TRBV20-1 and TRBJ1-5; 7 bases line up with TRBD1. Germline CDR1 reads DFQATT; CDR2 reads SNEGSKA (reference sequence). V trimming: 0 bases; J trimming: 1 base; junction bases outside the gene matches: 12. The CDR3 runs to 18 residues. In DNA form, the CDR3 reads TGCAGTGCTAGAGATCTAATAACAGGGGATTGGAGCAATCAGCCCCAGCATTTT. It is translated as CSARDLITGDWSNQPQHF.

This clonotype was counted a few times. The chain links TRBV6-1 to TRBJ1-1, with TRBD1 identical over 7 bases. J lost 4 bases, V lost 2 bases, and 10 bases had no gene match. The CDR3 has 16 residues. Germline V gives CDR1 MNHNS, CDR2 SASEGT. CDR3 sequence (DNA): TGTGCCAGCAGTGAATACTCCTCACAGGGGCCCACTGAAGCTTTCTTT. Residues: CASSEYSSQGPTEAFF.

The chain joins TRBV5-5 to TRBJ1-3; no reliable D call. Germline loops: CDR1 SGHKS, CDR2 YYEKEE (reference sequence). Trimming removed 5 bases from V and 8 bases from J, with 14 bases in between. The CDR3 extends over 13 amino acids. Here the CDR3 reads CASSQRFLDTIYF. CDR3 bases: TGTGCCAGCAGTCAGCGGTTCCTAGACACCATATATTTT. The full variable domain, its missing parts supplied by reference TRBV5-5 and TRBJ1-3, is DAGVTQSPTHLIKTRGQQVTLRCSPISGHKSVSWYQQVLGQGPQFIFQYYEKEERGRGNFPDRFSARQFPNYSSELNVNALLLGDSALYLCASSQRFLDTIYFGEGSWLTVV.

The genes are TRBV11-2 and TRBJ2-5; 10 positions match TRBD2. This CDR3 is built from 16 residues. The ends lost 3 bases at V and 5 bases at J; junction bases unmatched: 9. Germline CDR1 and CDR2: SGHAT and FQNNGV. The CDR3 spells CASSLVLAGGLETQYF. For the CDR3, the DNA is TGTGCCAGCAGCTTGGTATTAGCGGGGGGCTTGGAGACCCAGTACTTC.

This clonotype was seen only a few times. This chain links TRBV7-2 with TRBJ2-1; TRBD2 matches 9 bases. The CDR3 sequence is 14 residues long. V lost 5 bases, J lost 10 bases, and 9 bases stayed unmatched. The germline V gene has CDR1 SGHTA and CDR2 FQGNSA. In nucleotides, the CDR3 is TGTGCCAGCAGCCAGTTGCGGGGGGGGTGGGAGCAGTTCTTC. Amino acids: CASSQLRGGWEQFF.

This chain uses TRBV20-1 with TRBJ2-7, with D unclear. The CDR3 totals 13 residues. Germline CDR1 and CDR2: DFQATT and SNEGSKA (reference sequence). V was trimmed by 3 bases and J by 6 bases, leaving 15 bases between them. As DNA, the CDR3 is TGCAGTGCTAGGCACGGAAGGAGCTGCGAGCAGTACTTC. Translation gives CSARHGRSCEQYF.

This clonotype was seen ten or more times. This chain uses TRBV30 with TRBJ1-2; D ambiguous. This CDR3 spans 13 amino acids. V gave up 4 bases and J gave up 3 bases, with 12 bases separating them. Germline lookup yields CDR1 GTSNPN and CDR2 SVGIG (reference sequence). DNA for the CDR3: TGTGCCTGGAACCCGGTGAGCGACTATGGCTACACCTTC. Translated, it gives CAWNPVSDYGYTF.

This clonotype was counted only a few times. This rearrangement joins TRBV3-1 to TRBJ1-4; D not certain. This CDR3 region has 13 residues. The germline V gene encodes CDR1 LGHDT and CDR2 YNNKEL (reference sequence). V lost 3 bases and J 4 bases, leaving 6 bases between the germline ends. CDR3 sequence (DNA): TGTGCCAGCAGCCAGGAATATAATGAAAAACTGTTTTTT. It is translated as CASSQEYNEKLFF.

In its sample, this clonotype was seen many times. The J gene is TRBJ2-7, the V gene TRBV7-6; possibly TRBD2 for D (6 bases). Germline V gives CDR1 SGHVS, CDR2 FNYEAQ. V lost 4 bases, J lost 0 bases, and 10 bases lay in between. The length of the CDR3 is 14 residues. CDR3 in DNA: TGTGCCAGCAGCTGGGAGGACGGCTCCTACGAGCAGTACTTC. Its protein is CASSWEDGSYEQYF.